These T cell receptor beta chains were read from a single sample in a study of T cell repertoires in cytomegalovirus infection. TCRdb re-called the reads with MiXCR, one entry per CDR3 protein. The sample comprises under 300,000 distinct CDR3 sequences, approximately 15% of which are singletons, and more than 45% rests with the top ten. The specimen sequenced was CD8+ T cells from PBMCs. These TCRs come from a human donor in good health (CMV status not recorded). Some clones in this sample may be carry-over from other donors' samples. The CDR3 runs from the conserved cysteine through the conserved F or W. The order of the fields is D gene, V gene, J gene, clone size, CDR3 DNA, CDR3 protein. A D gene is named only where the DNA matches it firmly. Some rows mark clone size as missing; the rest say once, few, many or name a class of expanded clone.

NA,TRBV4-3,TRBJ1-1,few,TGCGCCAGCAGCCCTGACAGCGGGCGGGACACTGAAGCTTTCTTT,CASSPDSGRDTEAFF
NA,TRBV4-2,TRBJ2-7,NA,TGTGCCAGCAGCCCAACGTTCGACGCGAGGGACGAGCAGTACTTC,CASSPTFDARDEQYF
NA,TRBV28,TRBJ1-1,NA,TGTGCCAGCAGCCCCTTAGAGGATCTCTCCCTTGATGCTTTCTTT,CASSPLEDLSLDAFF
TRBD1,TRBV7-2,TRBJ1-2,many,TGTGCCAGCAGCTCAACCACCGGGACAGAGCTCAACTATGGCTACACCTTC,CASSSTTGTELNYGYTF
NA,TRBV28,TRBJ2-5,NA,TGTGCCAGCAGCAACAACGGGGGCTGGGAGACCCAGTACTTC,CASSNNGGWETQYF
TRBD2,TRBV29-1,TRBJ2-5,NA,TGCAGCGTTGAAGGTGGGACTAGCGTGAAAGAGACCCAGTACTTC,CSVEGGTSVKETQYF
NA,TRBV28,TRBJ2-3,few,TGTGCCAGCAGTTTCAGCCTAGCTGGAGATACGCAGTATTTT,CASSFSLAGDTQYF
NA,TRBV5-1,TRBJ2-3,NA,TGCGCCAGCAGCTTGGGACACGGGCTGGCGGATACGCAGTATTTT,CASSLGHGLADTQYF
NA,TRBV11-2,TRBJ2-5,many,TGTGCCAGCAGCTTAGATTTCCAGTCCCAAGAGACCCAGTACTTC,CASSLDFQSQETQYF
NA,TRBV7-9,TRBJ1-2,many,TGTGCCAGCAGCTTAGATCCTGGCTACACCTTC,CASSLDPGYTF
NA,TRBV20-1,TRBJ1-5,NA,TGCAGTGCTAGAGATCCGGCAGGGGAAGCGTATAGCAATCAGCCCCAGCATTTT,CSARDPAGEAYSNQPQHF
TRBD1,TRBV7-6,TRBJ1-1,many,TGTGCCAGCAGCCGGTTACAGGGGTCGAACACTGAAGCTTTCTTT,CASSRLQGSNTEAFF
NA,TRBV12-3/TRBV12-4,TRBJ1-2,many,TGTGCCAGCAGTACAGCGTATCTGACAGACAACTATGGCTACACCTTC,CASSTAYLTDNYGYTF
TRBD2,TRBV29-1,TRBJ2-1,NA,TGCAGCGTTGAAAGGCGCGGGGGGTTCTCCTACAATGAGCAGTTCTTC,CSVERRGGFSYNEQFF
NA,TRBV20-1,TRBJ2-7,few,TGCAGTGCTAGTGACAGGCGGCCATACGAGCAGTACTTC,CSASDRRPYEQYF
NA,TRBV5-1,TRBJ1-2,NA,TGCGCCAGCAGCCCCCAGACGAATGCTAACTATGGCTACACCTTC,CASSPQTNANYGYTF
NA,TRBV28,TRBJ1-1,many,TGTGCCAGCATTTCCTGGGACAAGTATGAAGCTTTCTTT,CASISWDKYEAFF
NA,TRBV7-2,TRBJ2-1,NA,TGTGCCAGCAGCTTAGGATTGGGGGGGCAGTTCTTC,CASSLGLGGQFF
TRBD2,TRBV3-1,TRBJ2-1,NA,TGTGCCAGCAGCCAAGATGCAGCTAGCGGGGGGGCTTTCTACAATGAGCAGTTCTTC,CASSQDAASGGAFYNEQFF
NA,TRBV7-2,TRBJ2-5,many,TGTGCCAGCAGCTTAGGCCTAGTGGAAGAGACCCAGTACTTC,CASSLGLVEETQYF
NA,TRBV20-1,TRBJ2-7,many,TGCAGTGCCTTCGGTGAGAGCTCCTACGAGCAGTACTTC,CSAFGESSYEQYF
NA,TRBV6-1,TRBJ2-3,many,TGTGCCAGCACATCGGGGGAGGGCACAGATACGCAGTATTTT,CASTSGEGTDTQYF
NA,TRBV4-1,TRBJ2-3,many,TGCGCCAGCAGCCCATATATCACAGATACGCAGTATTTT,CASSPYITDTQYF
NA,TRBV4-1,TRBJ2-1,NA,TGCGCCAGCAGCCAAGAAACAGGCCGGGAGCAGTTCTTC,CASSQETGREQFF
NA,TRBV28,TRBJ1-5,many,TGTGCCAGCAGTCCGATTCGCGGCAATCAGCCCCAGCATTTT,CASSPIRGNQPQHF
NA,TRBV12-3/TRBV12-4,TRBJ2-5,NA,TGTGCCAGCAGCCTCTTGGGCCCTCCGTACTTC,CASSLLGPPYF
NA,TRBV28,TRBJ1-5,NA,TGTGCCAGCAGTTTATTAGTCAACAATCAGCCCCAGCATTTT,CASSLLVNNQPQHF
TRBD1,TRBV29-1,TRBJ2-7,NA,TGCAGCGTTGAACTCCGGGACAGAGAGGAGTACTTC,CSVELRDREEYF
NA,TRBV11-2,TRBJ2-5,few,TGTGCCAGCAGCTTAGTATATGTGATTCGGGACGCGGGGACCCAGTACTTC,CASSLVYVIRDAGTQYF
NA,TRBV25-1,TRBJ2-7,NA,TGTGCCAGCAGTGCGGATTGGGACGTTTACGAGCAGTACTTC,CASSADWDVYEQYF
NA,TRBV4-1,TRBJ2-2,NA,TGCGCCAGCAGCCAAGATCTTTTACAGGGATCTTCCGGGGAGCTGTTTTTT,CASSQDLLQGSSGELFF
NA,TRBV5-6,TRBJ1-1,NA,TGTGCCAGCAGCCACCCCCCTCGGACTGAAGCTTTCTTT,CASSHPPRTEAFF
TRBD1,TRBV7-6,TRBJ1-1,many,TGTGCCAGCAGCTTAGCCTGGACAGGCGGTACTGAAGCTTTCTTT,CASSLAWTGGTEAFF
NA,TRBV20-1,TRBJ2-3,few,TGCAGTGCTAGAGACGGCCCGGGCCGTAGCGCATGGAGTGATACGCAGTATTTT,CSARDGPGRSAWSDTQYF
TRBD1,TRBV6-5,TRBJ2-1,NA,TGTGCCAGCAGTTCATCGGACAGGGTACTCTTGACCTACAATGAGCAGTTCTTC,CASSSSDRVLLTYNEQFF
NA,TRBV5-6,TRBJ2-1,NA,TGTGCCAGCAGCCGAACGGGGGACAGTCCGATCTGGGATGAGCAGTTCTTC,CASSRTGDSPIWDEQFF
NA,TRBV7-2,TRBJ1-3,many,TGTGCCAGCAGCTTATCCCAGTTAGCCTCTGGAAACACCATATATTTT,CASSLSQLASGNTIYF
NA,TRBV7-9,TRBJ1-6,many,TGTGCCAGCAGCTTAAGGGAAGGGGCCAGCTCCTATAATTCACCCCTCCACTTT,CASSLREGASSYNSPLHF
NA,TRBV20-1,TRBJ2-3,many,TGCAGTGCTAGCGATTATACGCAGTATTTT,CSASDYTQYF
NA,TRBV12-3/TRBV12-4,TRBJ2-7,few,TGTGCCAGCAGTTTTCAGCCCCCCGAGCAGTACTTC,CASSFQPPEQYF
NA,TRBV28,TRBJ1-3,many,TGTGCCAGCCAAGGGTCTGGAAACACCATATATTTT,CASQGSGNTIYF
NA,TRBV11-3,TRBJ2-2,few,TGTGCCAGCAGCTTATATTCCACCGGGGAGCTGTTTTTT,CASSLYSTGELFF
NA,TRBV7-9,TRBJ2-4,few,TGTGCCAGCAGCTTAGCGGGGCAGCGTGAAAACATTCAGTACTTC,CASSLAGQRENIQYF
NA,TRBV6-6,TRBJ1-6,few,TGTGCCAGCAGTTACCCGGGATCTAATTCACCCCTCCACTTT,CASSYPGSNSPLHF
TRBD1,TRBV20-1,TRBJ1-5,few,TGCAGTGCTAGACTGGGGCAGGGGGATCAGCCCCAGCATTTT,CSARLGQGDQPQHF
NA,TRBV29-1,TRBJ1-2,NA,TGCAGCGTTGAGGAGTCCGGAGGTAACTATGGCTACACCTTC,CSVEESGGNYGYTF
NA,TRBV7-6,TRBJ2-1,NA,TGTGCCAGCAGCCCCGTCCGGGGGCAAATCAATGAGCAGTTCTTC,CASSPVRGQINEQFF
NA,TRBV12-3/TRBV12-4,TRBJ2-7,few,TGTGCCAGCAGTATATCGCGGGTAGGGACATACGAGCAGTACTTC,CASSISRVGTYEQYF
NA,TRBV6-1,TRBJ2-7,many,TGTGCCAGCAGTGAATACGGGACGGATGCCTACGAGCAGTACTTC,CASSEYGTDAYEQYF
TRBD1,TRBV6-6,TRBJ1-6,NA,TGTGCCAGCAGTTACCTCGCTTCTCAGACAGGGGATAATTCACCCCTCCACTTT,CASSYLASQTGDNSPLHF
NA,TRBV20-1,TRBJ2-3,NA,TGCAGTGCTAGAGATCTTTTCGGGGGCACAGATACGCAGTATTTT,CSARDLFGGTDTQYF
TRBD2,TRBV6-5,TRBJ2-1,NA,TGTGCCAGCAGTTACTCGGGGACTAGCGGGGGGTTCACCTACAATGAGCAGTTCTTC,CASSYSGTSGGFTYNEQFF
NA,TRBV20-1,TRBJ1-5,few,TGCAGTGCCAAAGACCGGGGTTATCAGCCCCAGCATTTT,CSAKDRGYQPQHF
NA,TRBV5-5,TRBJ2-1,NA,TGTGCCAGCAACTGGGGTGACAATGAGCAGTTCTTC,CASNWGDNEQFF
NA,TRBV7-9,TRBJ2-5,few,TGTGCCAGCAGCTTAGAGACTTCAGAGACCCAGTACTTC,CASSLETSETQYF